This TCR beta chain was identified during a study of shared clonotypes between healthy human individuals (dated by TCRdb to about 2020). As for the study more broadly: The cohort included three men and a couple of women between 18 and 49 years of age. Per donor, three plates each were used for CD4 naive and CD4 memory, two for CD8 naive, and one for CD8 memory. Blood TCR repertoires of about five healthy adults were deeply sequenced to estimate repertoire size and the extent of clonotype sharing between individuals. Libraries were prepared and TCR repertoires were sequenced by different laboratories using diverse techniques, in order to increase sequencing depth and limit assay-specific biases. Each donor's leukapheresis produced roughly between roughly 0.85 and 9 billion PBMCs.

The CDR3 sequence holds 11 residues, the cysteine and phenylalanine included. CDR3 DNA only is kept here, 33 bases in frame from base 1. CDR1 and CDR2 were assigned from the germline V gene as MNHEY and SVGAGI. A distance of 8 bases separates the germline ends of V and J, which lose 7 bases and 7 bases respectively. The research as a whole found: About 5% of naive CD4, roughly 3.5% of naive CD8, roughly 2.4% of memory CD4, and 0.4% of memory CD8 clonotypes were shared across a few donors. Sampling was restricted to blood, and TCR repertoires in tissues likely differ from the TCR repertoires found in blood. Pairwise subsampling indicated that sequencing depth was expected to affect the degree of clonotype sharing among donors. The genetic and exposure-history diversity represented was limited by the small number of donors. Higher generation probabilities were observed for clonotypes shared by all four sorted-subset donors than for non-shared clonotypes. Naive subsets generally had larger estimated clonotype richness than memory subsets did. Incomplete sequencing was indicated by rarefaction of sorted-subset datasets, despite the large sequencing depth.

On this clone itself: This clone's antigen is unknown. Base qualities are not at hand, and no much larger clone is one base apart.

Using the deep immunoSEQ assay, TCR CDR3 regions were amplified from genomic DNA by multiplex PCR. Extracted genomic DNA from each cell subset was spread evenly across all wells of several immunoSEQ 96-well plates, with each plate serving as a replicate. For sorted subsets, each replicate PCR was loaded with about 200 ng genomic DNA, equivalent to some 31,000 T cell genomes. Purified libraries were quantified with a Qubit 3.0 fluorometer, sized on a Bioanalyzer 2100, and re-quantified with the KAPA Library Quantification kit. Each immunoSEQ 96-well plate was sequenced on its own single-read 150-cycle Illumina NextSeq 550 flow cell. The original pipeline was this. Because the immunoSEQ output held only junctional sequences and lacked quality scores, the filtering could not match the filtering applied to full-length reads. Sequences were annotated with PyIR, a Python wrapper for IgBLAST v1.9, using IMGT germline references to assign V/J genes and CDR3. Reads with weak V/J assignments (E-value above 1e-6), missing CDR3, stop codons, out-of-frame junctions, or ambiguous translated residues were removed. V3J clonotypes were defined as sequences sharing an identical inferred V gene, J gene, and CDR3 amino acid sequence. Percentage overlap between repertoires was calculated by dividing the number of shared unique clonotypes by the size of the smaller repertoire. Repertoire richness was assessed with RTK rarefaction, the Chao1 estimator, and Recon v2.1 estimates of unobserved clonotypes. Generation probabilities were computed with OLGA for all TCRbeta clonotypes obtained by the gDNA method from several donors. What TCRdb holds here is the immuneACCESS table cut down to in-frame rearrangements. Part of the clones is not present; checked against another copy, under half of the missing clones reflect an unresolved V gene, and the others are unexplained. The DNA gave D and trimming, while V, J and clone size come from that table. Across this sample there are 170,000 or so clones, with approximately 61% seen only once. The biggest ten clones account for more than 9% of the sample.

Donors were healthy HIV-negative adults with no recently reported acute infections or vaccinations. Only Caucasian adults living in Nashville, Tennessee, USA were represented among the donors. CD4+ T cells were enriched by magnetic negative selection; naive cells were then positively selected on CD45RA, and the negative fraction formed the memory subset. Blood was obtained by leukapheresis, after which PBMCs were separated by Ficoll-Histopaque density gradient centrifugation and cryopreserved in liquid nitrogen vapor phase. Purity and quantity of every magnetically sorted T cell population were checked by analytical flow cytometry. Genomic DNA was isolated from each sorted fraction and quantified by UV absorbance on a Nanodrop 2000c.

This TCR was recovered from a man aged 30-40 years in good health. The V gene is TRBV6-5 and the J gene is TRBJ2-1; no D gene can be assigned with confidence. The source material was memory CD4+ T cells sorted from blood. According to the study, the label for this sample's cell subset or site signals: CD45RA-negative fraction. The CDR3 sequence is CASTLRNEQFF. DNA sequence: TGTGCCAGCACCCTCAGAAATGAGCAGTTCTTC.